This T cell receptor (beta chain) was recorded in a study of beta chain features in type 1 diabetes. Study background: Cells sorted and examined across all samples totaled 107,917,701.

Reverse transcription of all isolated RNA meant that expressed TCRB transcripts were sequenced. Sequencing was performed with immunoSEQ multiplex PCR; in TCRdb, only in-frame clones are kept and a portion is missing. The data hold about 320,000 clones, with around 13% observed a single time. The CDR3 covers 14 residues. The germline gives CDR1 SEHNR, CDR2 FQNEAQ (reference sequence). Trimming cost V 5 bases and J 3 bases; bases outside gene matches: 6. V is TRBV7-9 and J is TRBJ2-5, with 7 bases lining up with TRBD2. The sequenced sample was central memory CD4+ T cells from blood. The receptor was derived from a man aged 30 to 39 in good health. DNA of the CDR3: TGTGCCAGCAGCGCGGGGGACTGGAAAGAGACCCAGTACTTC. This codes for CASSAGDWKETQYF.